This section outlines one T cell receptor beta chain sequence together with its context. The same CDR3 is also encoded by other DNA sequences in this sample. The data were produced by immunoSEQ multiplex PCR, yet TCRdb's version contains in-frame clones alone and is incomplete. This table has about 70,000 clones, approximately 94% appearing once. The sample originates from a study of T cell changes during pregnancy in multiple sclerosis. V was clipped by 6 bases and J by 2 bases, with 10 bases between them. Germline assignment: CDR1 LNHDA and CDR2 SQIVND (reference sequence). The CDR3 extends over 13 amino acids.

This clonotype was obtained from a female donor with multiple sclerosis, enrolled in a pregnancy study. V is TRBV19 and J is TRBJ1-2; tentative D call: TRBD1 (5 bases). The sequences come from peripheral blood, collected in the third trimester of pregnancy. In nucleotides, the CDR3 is TGTGCCAGTAGGGGGCAGACCAACTATGGCTACACCTTC. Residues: CASRGQTNYGYTF.